The present T cell receptor beta chain was sequenced within a study of Graves' ophthalmopathy and Graves' hyperthyroidism. Hyperthyroidism cases were recent diagnoses of under 2 months' duration in people aged 18 to 65. Among the exclusions were patients with other autoimmune diseases, uncontrolled infections, pregnancy or lactation. Clinical symptoms, serum thyroxine, TRAb, thyroid ultrasound and orbital computed tomography formed the basis of diagnosis. This clonotype was seen at least ten times. Transcripts of RNA were the source for amplifying TCR beta CDR3 regions. First-round RT-PCR with HTBI primers preceded a second-round multiplex PCR. One entry per CDR3 protein results from TCRdb running MiXCR on the multiplex PCR reads. Of around 520,000 distinct CDR3 sequences listed, less than 40% are singletons. The CDR3 is 13 amino acids. CDR1 is SGDLS, CDR2 YYNGEE, per germline. The ends were cut back, 7 bases at V and 5 bases at J, with 15 bases in the middle.

The chain combines TRBV9 with TRBJ1-1; TRBD1 is a possible D gene (5 bases). The receptor comes from an adult man with Graves' hyperthyroidism. The sequenced sample was peripheral blood or thyroid tissue (not recorded which). CDR3 region: CASGMGGGTEAFF. The CDR3 nucleotides read TGTGCCAGCGGCATGGGGGGGGGTACTGAAGCTTTCTTT.